This TCR beta chain was retrieved from a study of blood T cell repertoires in COVID-19. Study in general: Acute and convalescent COVID-19 samples came from the United States, Italy and Spain. PBMCs, B-cell-depleted T cells, or T cells provided the cDNA or gDNA that made up the material.

In the authors' methods: Reference gene primer amplification in the assay estimated nucleated cell counts. Sequencing used immunoSEQ multiplex PCR; TCRdb keeps in-frame clones, though not all of them. The DNA was the basis for D and trimming; V, J and clone size are from that table. The sample holds around 310,000 clones, about nine tenths seen once. After removal of 5 bases from V and 5 bases from J, the junction contained 8 bases not matched to a gene. This CDR3 is built from 15 residues. Germline CDR1 is LNHDA and CDR2 is SQIVND (reference sequence). The chain is built from TRBV19 and TRBJ1-4; 7 positions agree with TRBD1. The TCR sequence derives from a woman aged 55-69 years with acute or convalescent COVID-19. The material sequenced was peripheral blood. The DNA of the CDR3 is TGTGCCAGTAGTGGCACAGGGGTCCGGAATGAAAAACTGTTTTTT. This translates into CASSGTGVRNEKLFF.